This T cell receptor (beta chain) was profiled in a study of response to subunit inactivated influenza vaccine. General observations from the study: It was suggested by the authors that few new T cells are recruited by each seasonal influenza vaccination.

MiXCR, applied by TCRdb to the RT-PCR reads, yields one record per CDR3 protein. The sample consists of about 240,000 distinct CDR3 sequences, about 12% of them appearing once. This clonotype was detected a few times. As yet, its antigen is unknown. V was trimmed by 3 bases and J by 0 bases, leaving 7 bases between them. Germline CDR1 is SGDLS and CDR2 is YYNGEE. The CDR3 length is 14 residues. This sample comprised non-naive T cells sorted from PBMCs, obtained 14 to 15 days before vaccination. The TCR originated in a man aged 45-60 years who received an inactivated influenza vaccine. The chain joins TRBV9 to TRBJ2-1; D ambiguous. The CDR3 region has the DNA TGTGCCAGCAGCGACTATAACTCCTACAATGAGCAGTTCTTC. It yields the protein CASSDYNSYNEQFF.